This entry features one T cell receptor beta chain sequence. The antigen is unknown. These data belong to a study of vaccination effects on CD4 cells after COVID-19. Antigen-specific CD4+ T cells were expanded (with viral peptide pools) by the ViraFEST assay ahead of sequencing. With nine to eleven days of culture completed, CD4+ T cells were isolated. Nucleocapsid antibody tests were negative, and the vaccine recipients had no prior SARS-CoV-2 infection. The table came from immunoSEQ multiplex PCR; TCRdb's copy has only in-frame clones and leaves some out. Of some 70,000 clones in the sample, 75% to 85% are singletons; the top ten hold 9% to 15%. The CDR3 has 13 residues. Germline CDR1 MNHEY, CDR2 SVGAGI. Trimming shortened V by 7 bases and J by 12 bases, and 16 bases separated the two germline ends.

The TCR comes from a human donor who received a COVID-19 vaccine. The chain combines TRBV6-5 with TRBJ1-6, with D possibly being TRBD1 (5 bases). The source was CD4+ T cells from PBMCs cultured with SARS-CoV-2 spike peptides, collected before COVID-19 vaccination. In DNA, the CDR3 is TGTGCCAGCACCACAGGTCCTACCGGACCCCTCCACTTT. Protein: CASTTGPTGPLHF.